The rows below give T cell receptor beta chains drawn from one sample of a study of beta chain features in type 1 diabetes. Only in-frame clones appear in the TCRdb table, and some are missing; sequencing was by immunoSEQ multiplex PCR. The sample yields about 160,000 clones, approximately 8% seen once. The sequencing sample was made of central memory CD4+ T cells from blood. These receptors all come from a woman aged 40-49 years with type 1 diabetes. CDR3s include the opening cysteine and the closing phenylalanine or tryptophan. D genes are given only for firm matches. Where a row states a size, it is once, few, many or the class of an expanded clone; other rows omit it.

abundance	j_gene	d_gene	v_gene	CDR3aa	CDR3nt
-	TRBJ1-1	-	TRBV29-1	CSVAGAGTEAFF	TGCAGCGTTGCAGGGGCGGGCACTGAAGCTTTCTTT
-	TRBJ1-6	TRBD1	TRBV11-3	CASSAGQANSPLHF	TGTGCCAGCAGTGCTGGACAGGCGAATTCACCCCTCCACTTT
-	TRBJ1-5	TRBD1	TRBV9	CASSGGTGNGQPQHF	TGTGCCAGCAGCGGGGGGACAGGTAACGGGCAGCCCCAGCATTTT
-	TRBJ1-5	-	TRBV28	CASSLWSGFSNQPQHF	TGTGCCAGCAGTTTATGGTCAGGGTTTAGCAATCAGCCCCAGCATTTT
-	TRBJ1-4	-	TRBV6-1	CASKGANEKLFF	TGTGCCAGCAAAGGGGCTAATGAAAAACTGTTTTTT
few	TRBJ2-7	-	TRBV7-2	CASSLENHEQYF	TGTGCCAGCAGCTTGGAGAATCACGAGCAGTACTTC
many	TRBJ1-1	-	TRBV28	CASSFSRSGAFF	TGTGCCAGCAGTTTCAGCCGGAGTGGAGCTTTCTTT
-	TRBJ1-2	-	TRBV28	CASSRQGPYGYTF	TGTGCCAGCAGTCGCCAGGGCCCCTATGGCTACACCTTC
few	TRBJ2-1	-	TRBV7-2	CASSSTLEQFF	TGTGCCAGCAGCTCTACCCTCGAGCAGTTCTTC
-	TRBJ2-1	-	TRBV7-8	CASSAASNEQFF	TGTGCCAGCAGCGCCGCGAGCAATGAGCAGTTCTTC
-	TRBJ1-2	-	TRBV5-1	CASSLGGSSNYGYTF	TGCGCCAGCAGCTTGGGAGGCAGCTCTAACTATGGCTACACCTTC
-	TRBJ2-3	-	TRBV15	CATSSIGVADTQYF	TGTGCCACCAGCAGCATCGGAGTTGCAGATACGCAGTATTTT
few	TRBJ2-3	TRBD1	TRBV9	CASNGQGNRVDTQYF	TGTGCCAGCAACGGACAGGGGAATCGTGTGGATACGCAGTATTTT
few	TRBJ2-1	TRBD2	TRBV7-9	CASRRGEVPDNEQFF	TGTGCCAGCAGACGGGGGGAAGTTCCGGACAATGAGCAGTTCTTC
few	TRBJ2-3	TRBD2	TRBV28	CASSLTGGSNTQYF	TGTGCCAGCAGCTTAACGGGGGGGTCGAATACGCAGTATTTT
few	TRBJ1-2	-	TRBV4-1	CASSQEIVSGYTF	TGCGCCAGCAGCCAAGAAATAGTGAGTGGCTACACCTTC
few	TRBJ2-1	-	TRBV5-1	CASSPLVREEQFF	TGCGCCAGCAGTCCCCTGGTCAGGGAAGAGCAGTTCTTC
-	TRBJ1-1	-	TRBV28	CATSSRGTEAFF	TGTGCCACCTCGAGCAGGGGCACTGAAGCTTTCTTT
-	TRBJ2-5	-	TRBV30	CAWSIGGSQETQYF	TGTGCCTGGAGCATCGGAGGGTCTCAAGAGACCCAGTACTTC
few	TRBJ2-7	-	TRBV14	CASSQAEGREQYF	TGTGCCAGCAGCCAGGCGGAGGGTCGCGAGCAGTACTTC
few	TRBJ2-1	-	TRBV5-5	CASSFSPLDEQFF	TGTGCCAGCAGCTTCTCCCCTCTTGATGAGCAGTTCTTC
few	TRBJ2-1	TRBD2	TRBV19	CASSTEGRGGHEQFF	TGTGCCAGTAGCACGGAGGGTCGGGGGGGCCATGAGCAGTTCTTC
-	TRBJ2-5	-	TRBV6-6	CASSYSPGRETQYF	TGTGCCAGCAGTTACTCCCCGGGGAGGGAGACCCAGTACTTC
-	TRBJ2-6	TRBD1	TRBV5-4	CASSPSWTGGTGANVLTF	TGTGCCAGCAGCCCTTCCTGGACAGGGGGCACTGGGGCCAACGTCCTGACTTTC
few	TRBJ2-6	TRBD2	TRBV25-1	CASSEYRGAGANVLTF	TGTGCCAGCAGTGAATATCGGGGGGCTGGGGCCAACGTCCTGACTTTC
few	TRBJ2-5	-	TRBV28	CASSLPRRAETQYF	TGTGCCAGCAGTTTGCCACGGCGAGCGGAGACCCAGTACTTC
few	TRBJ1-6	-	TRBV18	CASSPDNSPLHF	TGTGCCAGCTCTCCCGATAATTCACCCCTCCACTTT
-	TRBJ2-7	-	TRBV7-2	CASKLVATYEQYF	TGTGCCAGCAAGTTGGTCGCGACCTACGAGCAGTACTTC
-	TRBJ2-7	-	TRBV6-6	CASSFGGGNEQYF	TGTGCCAGCAGTTTTGGGGGAGGCAACGAGCAGTACTTC
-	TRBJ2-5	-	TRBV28	CASSLSQASGTQYF	TGTGCCAGCAGTTTATCGCAGGCCTCAGGGACCCAGTACTTC
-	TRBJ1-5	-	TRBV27	CASSLLGDQPQHF	TGTGCCAGCAGTTTACTCGGGGATCAGCCCCAGCATTTT
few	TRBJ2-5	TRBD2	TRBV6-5	CASRLLARETQYF	TGTGCCAGCAGACTACTAGCGAGGGAGACCCAGTACTTC
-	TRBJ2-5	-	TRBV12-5	CASGLDSGTRQETQYF	TGTGCTAGTGGTTTGGACTCCGGGACAAGACAAGAGACCCAGTACTTC
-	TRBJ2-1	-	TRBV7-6	CASSLIPLQEQFF	TGTGCCAGCAGCTTGATCCCTCTCCAGGAGCAGTTCTTC
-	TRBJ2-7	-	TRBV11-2	CASSSGWEAYEQYF	TGTGCCAGCAGCTCCGGGTGGGAGGCCTACGAGCAGTACTTC
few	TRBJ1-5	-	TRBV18	CASSPNKNQPQHF	TGTGCCAGCTCACCGAACAAGAATCAGCCCCAGCATTTT
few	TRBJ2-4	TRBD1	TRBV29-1	CSVYGQGAGNIQYF	TGCAGCGTTTATGGACAGGGGGCAGGGAACATTCAGTACTTC
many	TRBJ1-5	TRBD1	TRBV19	CASSPRTGDQPQHF	TGTGCCAGTAGTCCAAGGACAGGGGACCAGCCCCAGCATTTT
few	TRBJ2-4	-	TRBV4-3	CASSQDWVGLGKNIQYF	TGCGCCAGCAGCCAAGATTGGGTCGGGTTAGGCAAAAACATTCAGTACTTC
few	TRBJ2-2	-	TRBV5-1	CASSPGGSNTGELFF	TGCGCCAGCAGCCCGGGGGGCAGTAACACCGGGGAGCTGTTTTTT
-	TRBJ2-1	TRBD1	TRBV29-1	CSAPTGALKDEQFF	TGCAGCGCTCCGACAGGGGCCCTCAAGGATGAGCAGTTCTTC
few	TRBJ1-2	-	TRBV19	CASSMRAYGYTF	TGTGCCAGTAGTATGAGGGCATATGGCTACACCTTC
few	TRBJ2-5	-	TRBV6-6	CASRLQGAGAQYF	TGTGCCAGCAGACTACAGGGAGCCGGGGCCCAGTACTTC
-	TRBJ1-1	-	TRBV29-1	CSVEDFQLDPKNTEAFF	TGCAGCGTTGAAGATTTCCAGCTAGATCCAAAGAACACTGAAGCTTTCTTT
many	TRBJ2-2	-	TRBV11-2	CASSPLPGVTGELFF	TGTGCCAGCAGCCCTCTCCCAGGGGTCACCGGGGAGCTGTTTTTT
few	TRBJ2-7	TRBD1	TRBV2	CASSVGTGDYEQYF	TGTGCCAGCAGTGTAGGGACAGGGGATTACGAGCAGTACTTC